This entry lists 13 T cell receptor beta chains sequenced from one sample in a study of blood T cell repertoires in COVID-19. Method: immunoSEQ multiplex PCR; TCRdb's copy keeps in-frame clones and lacks some. The sample records 250,000 to 400,000 clones, more than 70% being singletons. The sequenced sample consisted of peripheral blood. All receptors derive from a woman aged 25 to 39 with COVID-19, enrolled during active disease.

This chain joins TRBV28 and TRBJ1-5; 7 bases fit TRBD1. There are 14 residues in the CDR3. Unmatched junction bases numbered 4, after V lost 8 bases and J lost 0 bases. Looked up from germline, CDR1 is MDHEN and CDR2 is SYDVKM. CDR3 DNA: TGTGCCAGCCACAGGGGCATTAGCAATCAGCCCCAGCATTTT. It is translated as CASHRGISNQPQHF.

This clone has a handful of counts. J is TRBJ2-3 and V is TRBV6-5, with TRBD1 matching 12 bases. CDR1 and CDR2 from the germline V gene are MNHEY and SVGAGI. The CDR3 is made up of 15 amino acids. The J segment lost 6 bases and the V segment lost 4 bases, leaving 5 bases of the junction unmatched. CDR3 nucleotide sequence: TGTGCCAGCAGTTCCGGGACAGGGGGCGTGGATACGCAGTATTTT. Amino acids: CASSSGTGGVDTQYF.

The chain combines TRBV5-8 with TRBJ1-3, with D hard to call. Germline loops: CDR1 SGHTS, CDR2 YDEGEE. The V gene lost 0 bases and the J gene lost 7 bases, with 14 bases spanning the gap. The CDR3 covers 15 residues. The CDR3 is CASSLAPSHGNTIYF. In nucleotides, the CDR3 is TGTGCCAGCAGCTTGGCCCCTTCGCACGGGAACACCATATATTTT.

The chain is built from TRBV7-9 and TRBJ2-5; 9 nucleotides line up with TRBD2. The CDR3 totals 15 residues. Germline V gene data show CDR1 as SEHNR and CDR2 as FQNEAQ (reference sequence). V lost 1 base and J lost 2; bases outside the gene matches: 2. CDR3 DNA: TGTGCCAGCAGCTTAGTGACTAGCGGACAAGAGACCCAGTACTTC. Protein: CASSLVTSGQETQYF.

This sequence joins TRBV5-6 and TRBJ1-1, with 7 nucleotides matching TRBD1. CDR1 SGHDT and CDR2 YYEEEE come from the germline V gene. This CDR3 is 15 amino acids long. Germline trimming cut 5 bases from V and 7 bases from J; bases unmatched to any gene: 14. The CDR3 DNA reads TGTGCCAGCAGACAACTCACCGGGACAGTTTATGAAGCTTTCTTT. Translation: CASRQLTGTVYEAFF.

V is TRBV10-2 and J is TRBJ1-5; D remains unclear. Germline-derived CDR1 and CDR2 are WSHSY and SAAADI. With 3 bases removed from V and 0 bases from J, the gap between germline ends came to 9 bases. The CDR3 contains 15 residues. In nucleotides, the CDR3 is TGCGCCAGCAGTGATTTGAGTTATAGCAATCAGCCCCAGCATTTT. Protein: CASSDLSYSNQPQHF.

The chain recombines TRBV2 with TRBJ1-2; no clear D gene. The germline V gene has CDR1 SNHLY and CDR2 FYNNEI. The ends were cut back, 4 bases at V and 14 bases at J, with 20 bases in the middle. CDR3 length: 13 residues. The CDR3 DNA follows: TGTGCCAGCAGTGCCGGGAGAACCTATTTGGTTACCTTC. Its translation is CASSAGRTYLVTF.

V gene TRBV5-1 combines with J gene TRBJ2-3; the match to TRBD1 covers 7 bases. Germline CDR1 SGHRS, CDR2 YFSETQ. Unmatched junction bases numbered 7, after V lost 4 bases and J lost 2 bases. This CDR3 region has 15 residues. CDR3 in amino acids: CASSGTGQLTDTQYF. The CDR3 DNA reads TGCGCCAGCAGCGGAACGGGACAGCTCACAGATACGCAGTATTTT.

The table lists this clone with a few counts. The chain is built from TRBV5-1 and TRBJ1-2; the D is unclear. CDR3 size: 16 residues. Per the germline V gene, CDR1 is SGHRS and CDR2 is YFSETQ. Trimming took 0 bases from V and 9 from J, leaving 21 bases between them. Here the CDR3 reads CASSLVVAQIVQSYTF. The DNA of the CDR3 is TGCGCCAGCAGCTTGGTGGTAGCGCAAATCGTGCAGAGCTACACCTTC.

The genes are TRBV7-2 and TRBJ1-6, with 10 bases aligning to TRBD1. V trimming: 3 bases; J trimming: 9 bases; junction bases outside the gene matches: 11. The CDR3 is 17 residues long. The germline CDR1 and CDR2 sequences are SGHTA and FQGNSA. CDR3 protein: CASSLATGTGARSPLHF. CDR3 nucleotides: TGTGCCAGCAGCTTGGCTACCGGGACAGGGGCTCGTTCACCCCTCCACTTT.

This chain connects TRBV7-2 to TRBJ2-3; D possibly corresponds to TRBD1 (6 bases). V was pared by 3 bases and J by 3 bases, with 7 bases between. The V gene's germline CDR1 is SGHTA and CDR2 FQGNSA. The CDR3 is 13 amino acids. The CDR3 region is CASSFTGTDTQYF. The CDR3 coding sequence is TGTGCCAGCAGCTTCACAGGGACAGATACGCAGTATTTT.

The chain has TRBV5-1 and TRBJ2-3, with D perhaps TRBD2 (6 bases). In germline, CDR1 is SGHRS, CDR2 YFSETQ. The CDR3 consists of 14 residues. V dropped 3 bases and J dropped 6 bases, with 14 bases sitting between them. The DNA of the CDR3 is TGCGCCAGCAGCTCGGGGGACCCGCCGGATACGCAGTATTTT. Translation gives CASSSGDPPDTQYF.

This clone showed up just a few times. The V and J genes are TRBV19 and TRBJ1-3; D call uncertain. Germline assignment: CDR1 LNHDA and CDR2 SQIVND (reference sequence). The CDR3 consists of 15 residues. The V gene lost 5 bases and the J gene lost 2 bases, with 13 bases spanning the gap. CDR3: CASSLYSRTGNTIYF. The CDR3 nucleotides read TGTGCCAGTAGTCTCTACAGTAGGACTGGAAACACCATATATTTT.